This T cell receptor beta chain was identified in a study of identical twins. The study, taken as a whole, reports: The more abundant beta clonotypes in cord blood had fewer insertions, and memory repertoires did not show this.

Using its own MiXCR run on the 5' RACE reads, TCRdb lists one record per CDR3 protein. The data contain 460,000 or so distinct CDR3 sequences, 13% to 15% of them seen just once; the ten biggest clones take up roughly 0.5%. CDR3 length: 13 amino acids. V was pared by 6 bases and J by 3 bases, with 9 bases between. In germline, CDR1 is MNHNY, CDR2 SVGAGI (reference sequence). As to this clonotype: Its antigen remains unidentified.

These sequences were also reported in another study, on yellow fever vaccine responses in identical twins. Turning to that study: Twins' vaccine T cell response reportedly seemed partly convergent, partly personalized.

The rearrangement uses TRBV6-6 and TRBJ2-1; no clear D. Sequencing used CD4+ T cells sorted from blood. The TCR was taken from a woman aged 18-35 years in good health. CDR3 coding DNA: TGTGCCAGCAGACCGACCCGCTACAATGAGCAGTTCTTC. This gives the protein CASRPTRYNEQFF.